The 9 T cell receptor beta chains given below trace back to one sample, sequenced in a study of T-cell memory formation after mild COVID-19. TCRdb independently ran MiXCR on the 5' RACE reads; one entry per CDR3 protein. The table lists 85,000 to 130,000 distinct CDR3 sequences, about 17% of them singletons. Material: PBMCs or a T cell subset sorted from them (not recorded which). These receptors were collected from an adult woman who had mild COVID-19 (a few samples of this study predate the infection). Cell type and time point are not known.

This clonotype was detected many times. The rearrangement joins TRBV6-2 or TRBV6-3 to TRBJ2-1; D is ambiguous. CDR1 is MNHEY, CDR2 SVGEGT, per germline. CDR3 length equals 11 residues. Trimming stripped 0 bases from V and 10 bases from J, with 4 bases between. In DNA form, the CDR3 reads TGTGCCAGCAGTTACTCTGGAGAGCAGTTCTTC. Amino acid sequence: CASSYSGEQFF.

This clonotype was counted ten times or more. J is TRBJ1-1 and V is TRBV5-6; the D gene is possibly TRBD1 (6 bases). The CDR3 contains 15 residues. V was pared by 0 bases and J by 1 base, with 10 bases between. The germline V gene encodes CDR1 SGHDT and CDR2 YYEEEE. The CDR3 spells CASSLGWTANTEAFF. The CDR3 region has the DNA TGTGCCAGCAGCTTGGGATGGACAGCGAACACTGAAGCTTTCTTT.

The V gene is TRBV2, the J gene TRBJ2-1; tentatively, D is TRBD2 (6 bases). Trimming shortened V by 8 bases and J by 1 base, and 15 bases separated the two germline ends. Germline-derived CDR1 and CDR2 are SNHLY and FYNNEI. This CDR3 is built from 15 residues. CDR3 protein: CASVGGSGSYNEQFF. In nucleotides, the CDR3 is TGTGCCAGCGTTGGGGGGTCCGGATCCTACAATGAGCAGTTCTTC.

This clonotype occurred a few times. V and J are TRBV25-1 and TRBJ2-3; TRBD2 agrees at 9 bases. Germline loops: CDR1 MGHDK, CDR2 SYGVNS. CDR3 length: 14 amino acids. V lost 5 bases, J lost 6 bases, and 6 bases stayed unmatched. The CDR3 DNA sequence: TGTGCCAGCAGTCCAGCGGGGGGCGCCGATACGCAGTATTTT. Its translation: CASSPAGGADTQYF.

The chain uses TRBV4-3 and TRBJ2-1; D uncertain. CDR3 length: 13 amino acids. Trimming took 0 bases from V and 10 from J, leaving 10 bases between them. The germline V gene has CDR1 LGHNA and CDR2 YSLEER. Written as DNA, the CDR3 is TGCGCCAGCAGCCAAGATAAAGCCAGAGAGCAGTTCTTC. This gives the protein CASSQDKAREQFF.

The chain combines TRBV5-1 with TRBJ1-1; 7 nucleotides align to TRBD1. CDR1 SGHRS and CDR2 YFSETQ come from the germline V gene. The CDR3 has 15 residues. The V and J ends lost 1 base and 5 bases, in that order; junction bases with no gene match: 8. The DNA of the CDR3 is TGCGCCAGCAGCTTGCGGGACCCACAGGGGACTGAAGCTTTCTTT. Its protein product is CASSLRDPQGTEAFF.

A few counts support this clonotype. This chain links TRBV29-1 with TRBJ1-1; D might be TRBD1 (5 bases). The V and J ends lost 3 bases and 6 bases respectively, with 14 bases between them. CDR1 is SQVTM and CDR2 is ANQGSEA in the germline V gene. The CDR3 loop spans 13 amino acids. The CDR3 sequence is CSVERGGVAEAFF. The CDR3 nucleotides are TGCAGCGTTGAGAGGGGCGGGGTAGCTGAAGCTTTCTTT.

This clonotype was seen a handful of times. The CDR3 here is CASSVGGLDYEQYF. CDR3 nucleotide sequence: TGTGCCAGCAGCGTAGGGGGACTAGACTACGAGCAGTACTTC. The chain uses TRBV9 and TRBJ2-7; 8 nucleotides agree with TRBD2. J was trimmed by 3 bases and V by 0 bases; bases with no gene match: 2. The CDR3 contains 14 residues. Per germline, CDR1 SGDLS and CDR2 YYNGEE. Complete variable domain (other parts from reference TRBV9 and TRBJ2-7): DSGVTQTPKHLITATGQRVTLRCSPRSGDLSVYWYQQSLDQGLQFLIQYYNGEERAKGNILERFSAQQFPDLHSELNLSSLELGDSALYFCASSVGGLDYEQYFGPGTRLTVT.

The genes are TRBV12-3 or TRBV12-4 and TRBJ2-5; 8 bases fit TRBD2. V dropped 3 bases and J dropped 5; count of bases not matched to a gene: 11. This CDR3 spans 16 amino acids. CDR3 loop: CASSLAFAGGRETQYF. The CDR3 region has the DNA TGTGCCAGCAGTTTGGCCTTCGCGGGGGGCAGGGAGACCCAGTACTTC.